This T cell receptor (beta chain) was documented in a study of blood T cell repertoires in COVID-19. V lost 8 bases to trimming and J lost 1 base, with 11 bases between them. This CDR3 is built from 13 residues. Study processing details: Estimation of nucleated cell counts was performed using reference gene primer amplification. Only in-frame clones appear in the TCRdb table, and some are missing; sequencing was by immunoSEQ multiplex PCR. That table furnishes V, J and clone size, whereas the DNA furnished D and trimming. The table lists 150,000 to 250,000 clones, roughly 83% of them singletons, with less than 7% in the top ten.

Sequencing was performed on peripheral blood. The source is a woman between 40 and 50 years old with COVID-19, enrolled during active disease. The rearrangement joins TRBV12-3 or TRBV12-4 to TRBJ1-1; D uncertain. CDR3 residues: CASVRGWNTEAFF. CDR3 coding DNA: TGTGCCAGCGTCCGGGGTTGGAACACTGAAGCTTTCTTT.